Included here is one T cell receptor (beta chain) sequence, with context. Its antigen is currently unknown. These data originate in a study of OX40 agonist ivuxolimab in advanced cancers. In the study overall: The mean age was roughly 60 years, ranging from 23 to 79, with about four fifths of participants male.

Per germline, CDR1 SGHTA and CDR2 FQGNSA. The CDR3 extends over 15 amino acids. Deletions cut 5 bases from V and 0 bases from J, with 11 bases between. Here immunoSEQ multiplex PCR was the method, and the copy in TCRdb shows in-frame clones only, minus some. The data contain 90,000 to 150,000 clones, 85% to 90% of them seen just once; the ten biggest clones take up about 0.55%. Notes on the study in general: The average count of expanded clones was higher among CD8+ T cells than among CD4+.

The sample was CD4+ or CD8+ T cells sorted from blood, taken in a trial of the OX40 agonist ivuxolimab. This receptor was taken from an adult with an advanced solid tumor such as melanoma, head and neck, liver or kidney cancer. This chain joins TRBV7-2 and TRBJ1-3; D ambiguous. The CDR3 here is CASSPTTFSGNTIYF. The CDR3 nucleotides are TGTGCCAGCAGCCCCACCACTTTCTCTGGAAACACCATATATTTT.